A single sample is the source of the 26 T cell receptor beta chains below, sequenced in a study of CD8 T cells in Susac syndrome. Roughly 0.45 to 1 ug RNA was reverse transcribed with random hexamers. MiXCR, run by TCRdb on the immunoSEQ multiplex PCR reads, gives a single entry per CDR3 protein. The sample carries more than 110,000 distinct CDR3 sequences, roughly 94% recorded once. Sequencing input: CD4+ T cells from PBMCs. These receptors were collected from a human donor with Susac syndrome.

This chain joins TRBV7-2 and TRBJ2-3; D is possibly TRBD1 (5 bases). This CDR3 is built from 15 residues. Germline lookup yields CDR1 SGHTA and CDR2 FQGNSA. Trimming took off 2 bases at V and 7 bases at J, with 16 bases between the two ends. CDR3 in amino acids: CASSLFGAGANTQYF. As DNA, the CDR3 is TGTGCCAGCAGCTTATTTGGGGCAGGAGCGAATACGCAGTATTTT.

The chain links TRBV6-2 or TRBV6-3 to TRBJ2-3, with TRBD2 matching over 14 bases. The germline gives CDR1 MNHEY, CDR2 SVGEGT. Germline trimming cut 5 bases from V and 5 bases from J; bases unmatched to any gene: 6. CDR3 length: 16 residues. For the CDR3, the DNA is TGTGCCAGCAGTCATCGGGGGACTAGCGGGAGAGATACGCAGTATTTT. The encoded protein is CASSHRGTSGRDTQYF.

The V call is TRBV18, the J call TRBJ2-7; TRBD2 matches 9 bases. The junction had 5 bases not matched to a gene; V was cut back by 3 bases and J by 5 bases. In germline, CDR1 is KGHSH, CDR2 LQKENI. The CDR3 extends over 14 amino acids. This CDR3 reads CASSPIAGVDEQYF. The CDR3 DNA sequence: TGTGCCAGCTCACCTATAGCGGGAGTAGACGAGCAGTACTTC.

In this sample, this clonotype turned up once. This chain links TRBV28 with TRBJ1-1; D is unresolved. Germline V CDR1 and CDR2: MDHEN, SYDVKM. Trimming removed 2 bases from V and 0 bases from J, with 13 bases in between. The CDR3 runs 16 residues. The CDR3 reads CASSLGPFPMNTEAFF. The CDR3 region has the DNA TGTGCCAGCAGTTTAGGTCCATTCCCCATGAACACTGAAGCTTTCTTT.

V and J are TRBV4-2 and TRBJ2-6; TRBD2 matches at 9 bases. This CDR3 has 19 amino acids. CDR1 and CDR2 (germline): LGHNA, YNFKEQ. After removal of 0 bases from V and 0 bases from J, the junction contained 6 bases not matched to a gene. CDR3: CASSQDGGGVISGANVLTF. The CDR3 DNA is TGTGCCAGCAGCCAAGATGGCGGGGGGGTAATCTCTGGGGCCAACGTCCTGACTTTC.

As DNA, the CDR3 is TGTGCCTGGAGTGAAATGAGCAATCAGCCCCAGCATTTT. Translation: CAWSEMSNQPQHF. The chain has TRBV30 and TRBJ1-5; D unclear. This CDR3 contains 13 residues. The V and J ends lost 1 base and 1 base respectively, with 5 bases between them. Germline V gene data show CDR1 as GTSNPN and CDR2 as SVGIG (reference sequence). The whole variable domain, remainder taken from reference TRBV30 and TRBJ1-5, is SQTIHQWPATLVQPVGSPLSLECTVEGTSNPNLYWYRQAAGRGLQLLFYSVGIGQISSEVPQNLSASRPQDRQFILSSKKLLLSDSGFYLCAWSEMSNQPQHFGDGTRLSIL.

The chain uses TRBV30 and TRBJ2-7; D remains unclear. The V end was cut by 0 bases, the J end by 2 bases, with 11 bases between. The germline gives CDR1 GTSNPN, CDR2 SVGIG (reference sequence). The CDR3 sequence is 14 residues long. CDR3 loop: CAWSVRGIAYEQYF. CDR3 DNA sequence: TGTGCCTGGAGTGTAAGAGGCATCGCCTACGAGCAGTACTTC.

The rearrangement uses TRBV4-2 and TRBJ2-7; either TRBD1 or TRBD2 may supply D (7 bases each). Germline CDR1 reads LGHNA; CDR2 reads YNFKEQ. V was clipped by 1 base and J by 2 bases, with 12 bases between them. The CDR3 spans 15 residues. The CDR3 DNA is TGTGCCAGCAGCCAAGGGGGGGGGACAGCCTACGAGCAGTACTTC. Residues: CASSQGGGTAYEQYF.

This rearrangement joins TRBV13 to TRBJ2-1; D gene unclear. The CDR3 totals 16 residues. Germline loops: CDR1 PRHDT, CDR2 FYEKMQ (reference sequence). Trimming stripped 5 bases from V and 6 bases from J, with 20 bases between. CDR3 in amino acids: CASSNPAARWSNEQFF. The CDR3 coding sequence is TGTGCCAGCAGCAACCCAGCCGCCCGTTGGTCCAATGAGCAGTTCTTC.

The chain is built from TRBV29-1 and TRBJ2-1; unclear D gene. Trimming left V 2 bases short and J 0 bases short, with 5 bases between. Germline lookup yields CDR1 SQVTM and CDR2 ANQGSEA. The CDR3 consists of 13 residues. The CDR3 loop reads CSVEQSSYNEQFF. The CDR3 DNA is TGCAGCGTTGAACAGAGCTCCTACAATGAGCAGTTCTTC.

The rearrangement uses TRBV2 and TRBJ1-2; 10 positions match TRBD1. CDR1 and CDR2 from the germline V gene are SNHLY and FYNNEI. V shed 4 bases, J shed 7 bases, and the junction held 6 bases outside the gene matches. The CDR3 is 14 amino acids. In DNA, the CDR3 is TGTGCCAGCAGTGCTGGGGACAGGGGCTCTGGCTACACCTTC. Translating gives CASSAGDRGSGYTF.

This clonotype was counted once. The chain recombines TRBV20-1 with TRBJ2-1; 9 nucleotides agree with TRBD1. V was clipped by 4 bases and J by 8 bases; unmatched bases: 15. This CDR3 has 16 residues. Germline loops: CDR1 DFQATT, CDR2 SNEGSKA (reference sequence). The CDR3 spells CSAIIQGAGHADEQFF. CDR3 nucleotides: TGCAGTGCTATAATACAGGGGGCCGGGCATGCCGATGAGCAGTTCTTC.

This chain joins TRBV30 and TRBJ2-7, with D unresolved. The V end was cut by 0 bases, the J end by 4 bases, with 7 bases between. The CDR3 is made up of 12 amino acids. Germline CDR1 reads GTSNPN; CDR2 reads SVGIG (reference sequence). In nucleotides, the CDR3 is TGTGCCTGGAGTGTTGGTGGGTACGAGCAGTACTTC. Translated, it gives CAWSVGGYEQYF.

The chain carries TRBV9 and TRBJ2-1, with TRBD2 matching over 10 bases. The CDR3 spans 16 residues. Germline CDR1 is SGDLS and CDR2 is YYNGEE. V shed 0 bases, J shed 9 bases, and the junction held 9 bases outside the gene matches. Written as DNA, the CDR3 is TGTGCCAGCAGCGTAGCCCCCAGCGGGGGGGCTGGTGAGCAGTTCTTC. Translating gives CASSVAPSGGAGEQFF.

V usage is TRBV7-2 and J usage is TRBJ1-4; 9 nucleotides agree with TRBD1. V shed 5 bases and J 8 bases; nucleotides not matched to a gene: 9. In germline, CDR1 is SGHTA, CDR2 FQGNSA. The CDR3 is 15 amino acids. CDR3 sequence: CASSKVGTGFEKLFF. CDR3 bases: TGTGCCAGCAGCAAAGTGGGGACAGGGTTCGAAAAACTGTTTTTT.

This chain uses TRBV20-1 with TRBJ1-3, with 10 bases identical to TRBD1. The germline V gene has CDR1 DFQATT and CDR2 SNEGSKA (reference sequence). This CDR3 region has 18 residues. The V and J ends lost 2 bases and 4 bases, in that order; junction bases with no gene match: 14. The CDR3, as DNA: TGCAGTGCTAGACCCGTCACCCGGACAGGGGGTGTGGGAAACACCATATATTTT. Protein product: CSARPVTRTGGVGNTIYF.

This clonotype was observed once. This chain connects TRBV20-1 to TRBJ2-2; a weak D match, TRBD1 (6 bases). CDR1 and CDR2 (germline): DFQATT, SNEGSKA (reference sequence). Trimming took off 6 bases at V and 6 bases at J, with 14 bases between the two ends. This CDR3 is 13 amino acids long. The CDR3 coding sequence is TGCAGTGCGAGCCAGGGGTATGCCGGGGAGCTGTTTTTT. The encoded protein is CSASQGYAGELFF.

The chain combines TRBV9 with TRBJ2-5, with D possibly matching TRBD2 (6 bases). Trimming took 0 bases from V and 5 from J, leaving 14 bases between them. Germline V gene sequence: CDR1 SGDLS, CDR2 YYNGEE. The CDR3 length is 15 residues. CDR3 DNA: TGTGCCAGCAGCGTAGGGGCTAGTGCGGGGGAGACCCAGTACTTC. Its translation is CASSVGASAGETQYF.

The DNA of the CDR3 is TGCGCCAGCAGCTTGGAGGCTAGCGGGAGGGGCAATGAGCAGTTCTTC. It specifies CASSLEASGRGNEQFF. The chain has TRBV5-1 and TRBJ2-1, with 12 bases aligning to TRBD2. The CDR3 contains 16 residues. CDR1 and CDR2 from the germline V gene are SGHRS and YFSETQ. The V segment lost 0 bases and the J segment 6 bases; nucleotides outside the gene matches: 4. The full variable domain, rest sourced from reference TRBV5-1 and TRBJ2-1, is KAGVTQTPRYLIKTRGQQVTLSCSPISGHRSVSWYQQTPGQGLQFLFEYFSETQRNKGNFPGRFSGRQFSNSRSEMNVSTLELGDSALYLCASSLEASGRGNEQFFGPGTRLTVL.

CDR3 sequence: CATSDSGRDYEQYF. In DNA form, the CDR3 reads TGTGCCACCAGTGACTCGGGACGGGACTACGAGCAGTACTTC. V and J are TRBV24-1 and TRBJ2-7, with D perhaps given as TRBD1 or TRBD2 (5 bases each). The CDR3 sequence is 14 residues long. V was clipped by 4 bases and J by 3 bases, with 12 bases between them. CDR1 and CDR2 from the germline V gene are KGHDR and SFDVKD.

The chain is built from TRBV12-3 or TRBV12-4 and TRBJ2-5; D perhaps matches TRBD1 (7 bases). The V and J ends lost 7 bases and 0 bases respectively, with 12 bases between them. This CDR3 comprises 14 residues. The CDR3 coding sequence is TGTGCCAGCAACCCAGGGGGGTACCAAGAGACCCAGTACTTC. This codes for CASNPGGYQETQYF.

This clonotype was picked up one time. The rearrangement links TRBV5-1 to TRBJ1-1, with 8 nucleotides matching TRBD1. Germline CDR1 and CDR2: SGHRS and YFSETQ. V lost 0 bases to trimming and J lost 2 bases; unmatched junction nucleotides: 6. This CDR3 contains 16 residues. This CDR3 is CASSLALDRENTEAFF. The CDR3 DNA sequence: TGCGCCAGCAGCTTGGCCCTGGACAGGGAAAACACTGAAGCTTTCTTT.

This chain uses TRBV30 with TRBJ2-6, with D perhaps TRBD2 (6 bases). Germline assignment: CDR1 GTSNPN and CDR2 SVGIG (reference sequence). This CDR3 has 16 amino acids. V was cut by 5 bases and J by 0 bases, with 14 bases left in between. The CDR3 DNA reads TGTGCCTGGGGGGGACTGTTCCTCTCTGGGGCCAACGTCCTGACTTTC. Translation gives CAWGGLFLSGANVLTF.

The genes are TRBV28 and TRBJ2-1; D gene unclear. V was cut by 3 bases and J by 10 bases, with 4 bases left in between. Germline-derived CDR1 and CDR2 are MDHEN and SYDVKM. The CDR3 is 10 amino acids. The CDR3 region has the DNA TGTGCCAGCAGTTTTAGGGAGCAGTTCTTC. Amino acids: CASSFREQFF. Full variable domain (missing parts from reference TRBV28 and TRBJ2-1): DVKVTQSSRYLVKRTGEKVFLECVQDMDHENMFWYRQDPGLGLRLIYFSYDVKMKEKGDIPEGYSVSREKKERFSLILESASTNQTSMYLCASSFREQFFGPGTRLTVL.

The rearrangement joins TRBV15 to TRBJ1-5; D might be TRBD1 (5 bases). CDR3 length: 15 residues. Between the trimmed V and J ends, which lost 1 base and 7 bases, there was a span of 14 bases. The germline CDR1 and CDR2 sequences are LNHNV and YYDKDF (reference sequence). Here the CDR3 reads CATSRGRGGRQPQHF. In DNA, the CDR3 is TGTGCCACCAGCAGAGGAAGGGGAGGACGACAGCCCCAGCATTTT. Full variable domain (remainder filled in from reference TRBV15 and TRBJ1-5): DAMVIQNPRYQVTQFGKPVTLSCSQTLNHNVMYWYQQKSSQAPKLLFHYYDKDFNNEADTPDNFQSRRPNTSFCFLDIRSPGLGDTAMYLCATSRGRGGRQPQHFGDGTRLSIL.

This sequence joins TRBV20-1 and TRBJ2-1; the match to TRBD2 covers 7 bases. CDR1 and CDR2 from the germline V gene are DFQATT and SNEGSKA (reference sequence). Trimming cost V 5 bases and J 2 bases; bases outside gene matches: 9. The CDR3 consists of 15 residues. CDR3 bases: TGCAGTGCTGACTACGGCGGGAGTCCCTACAATGAGCAGTTCTTC. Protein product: CSADYGGSPYNEQFF.